The rows below give T cell receptor beta chains drawn from one sample of a study of CD8 T cells in Susac syndrome. TCRdb analysed the immunoSEQ multiplex PCR reads with MiXCR anew, one entry per CDR3 protein. Here the sample spans 120,000 or so distinct CDR3 sequences, around 94% being singletons. The sequenced sample consisted of CD4+ T cells from PBMCs. These receptors all come from a human donor with multiple sclerosis. Each CDR3 is given with its conserved first and last residue. A D gene is named only where the DNA matches it firmly. Only some rows state a clone size, as once, few, many or a class for expanded clones.

V,D,size,J,CDR3,DNA
TRBV2,TRBD1,once,TRBJ2-7,CARGQGASYEQYF,TGTGCCAGAGGACAGGGGGCTTCCTACGAGCAGTACTTC
TRBV7-9,TRBD2,-,TRBJ2-1,CASSPDSGAHNEQFF,TGTGCCAGCAGCCCCGATAGCGGGGCCCACAATGAGCAGTTCTTC
TRBV6-6,-,-,TRBJ1-2,CASKGRDEAGYTF,TGTGCCAGCAAGGGGAGAGACGAGGCGGGCTACACCTTC
TRBV6-5,-,-,TRBJ2-3,CASRGTMSTDTQYF,TGTGCCAGCAGAGGCACGATGAGCACAGATACGCAGTATTTT
TRBV7-9,-,once,TRBJ2-7,CASSLGSDLTYEQYF,TGTGCCAGCAGCTTAGGTAGTGACCTTACCTACGAGCAGTACTTC
TRBV5-1,-,-,TRBJ1-5,CASSPGYEDQPQHF,TGCGCCAGCAGCCCAGGGTACGAGGATCAGCCCCAGCATTTT
TRBV4-2,-,-,TRBJ2-1,CASSRPQGSSYNEQFF,TGTGCCAGCAGCCGACCTCAGGGAAGCTCCTACAATGAGCAGTTCTTC
TRBV20-1,-,-,TRBJ2-3,CSAISAQDTQYF,TGCAGTGCCATATCTGCCCAGGATACGCAGTATTTT
TRBV18,-,-,TRBJ1-2,CASSPSQTNYGYTF,TGTGCCAGCTCACCGTCGCAGACTAACTATGGCTACACCTTC
TRBV2,-,-,TRBJ2-5,CASNRREQETQYF,TGTGCCAGTAATAGGCGAGAGCAAGAGACCCAGTACTTC
TRBV4-3,TRBD1,once,TRBJ1-2,CASTPGGSSGYTF,TGCGCCAGCACCCCAGGGGGCAGCTCTGGCTACACCTTC
TRBV7-2,TRBD1,-,TRBJ1-2,CASSRQGVNYGYTF,TGTGCCAGCAGCCGCCAGGGGGTTAACTATGGCTACACCTTC
TRBV29-1,-,-,TRBJ1-2,CSVAGTVNYGYTF,TGCAGCGTCGCCGGGACCGTAAACTATGGCTACACCTTC
TRBV9,-,-,TRBJ2-5,CASSSRAAETQYF,TGTGCCAGCAGCTCCAGGGCGGCGGAGACCCAGTACTTC
TRBV6-5,-,-,TRBJ1-2,CASTSFEGIGYTF,TGTGCCAGCACTTCCTTCGAAGGGATTGGCTACACCTTC
TRBV7-8,-,once,TRBJ2-3,CASSLAGGPGTQYF,TGTGCCAGCAGCTTAGCGGGGGGGCCCGGTACGCAGTATTTT
TRBV24-1,-,-,TRBJ2-3,CATSDWTGGTDTQYF,TGTGCCACCAGTGATTGGACCGGGGGCACAGATACGCAGTATTTT
TRBV5-1,-,-,TRBJ2-7,CASSRLGGVGPYEQYF,TGCGCCAGCAGTCGCTTAGGGGGAGTGGGGCCCTACGAGCAGTACTTC
TRBV2,-,-,TRBJ1-2,CASSADTYGYTF,TGTGCCAGCAGTGCTGACACCTATGGCTACACCTTC
TRBV6-4,-,-,TRBJ1-4,CASSVTPATNEKLFF,TGTGCCAGCAGTGTAACTCCAGCAACTAATGAAAAACTGTTTTTT
TRBV6-6,-,-,TRBJ2-5,CASRRHEKGGETQYF,TGTGCCAGCAGACGCCACGAAAAAGGGGGGGAGACCCAGTACTTC
TRBV19,-,-,TRBJ1-4,CASSSGRRREKLFF,TGTGCCAGTAGTTCGGGACGGCGTCGTGAAAAACTGTTTTTT
TRBV5-4,-,-,TRBJ2-4,CASKGGDIQYF,TGTGCCAGCAAAGGGGGGGACATTCAGTACTTC
TRBV7-2,-,-,TRBJ2-3,CASSLGVYTDTQYF,TGTGCCAGCAGCTTAGGGGTCTACACAGATACGCAGTATTTT
TRBV20-1,TRBD2,-,TRBJ2-7,CSARAGGTYEQYF,TGCAGTGCTAGGGCGGGGGGGACCTACGAGCAGTACTTC
TRBV19,-,-,TRBJ1-1,CASSIVGVRNTEAFF,TGTGCCAGTAGTATAGTTGGCGTCCGGAACACTGAAGCTTTCTTT
TRBV19,TRBD1,-,TRBJ1-5,CASRTTGGLWSNQPQHF,TGTGCCAGTAGGACTACAGGGGGGCTATGGAGCAATCAGCCCCAGCATTTT
TRBV29-1,-,-,TRBJ2-7,CSVLTPGEQYF,TGCAGCGTTTTGACCCCGGGGGAGCAGTACTTC
TRBV29-1,TRBD2,-,TRBJ2-5,CSGGTSGRAPTGTQYF,TGCAGCGGGGGGACTAGCGGGAGGGCTCCCACAGGGACCCAGTACTTC
TRBV15,-,-,TRBJ2-1,CATSRMPGVSYNEQFF,TGTGCCACCAGCAGAATGCCGGGAGTCTCCTACAATGAGCAGTTCTTC
TRBV28,-,few,TRBJ1-1,CASSLALTEAFF,TGTGCCAGCAGTTTAGCGTTAACTGAAGCTTTCTTT
TRBV5-1,-,-,TRBJ2-2,CASSLGTAVTGELFF,TGCGCCAGCAGCTTGGGTACAGCAGTAACCGGGGAGCTGTTTTTT
TRBV3-1,-,-,TRBJ2-2,CASSQGGSPRELFF,TGTGCCAGCAGCCAAGGCGGGTCCCCAAGGGAGCTGTTTTTT
TRBV10-3,-,-,TRBJ2-5,CALSERPDQETQYF,TGTGCCCTCAGTGAACGACCGGACCAAGAGACCCAGTACTTC
TRBV19,-,-,TRBJ2-3,CASSVAVSTDTQYF,TGTGCCAGTAGTGTTGCGGTCTCCACAGATACGCAGTATTTT
TRBV18,-,-,TRBJ2-5,CASSPVSEGETQYF,TGTGCCAGCTCACCAGTATCGGAGGGTGAGACCCAGTACTTC
TRBV30,-,-,TRBJ1-1,CAWRDTGNTEAFF,TGTGCCTGGAGGGATACAGGGAACACTGAAGCTTTCTTT
TRBV3-1,-,-,TRBJ1-5,CASSPTLTNQPQHF,TGTGCCAGCAGCCCGACTCTTACCAATCAGCCCCAGCATTTT
TRBV5-6,-,-,TRBJ1-2,CASSIPDRGYGYTF,TGTGCCAGCAGCATCCCGGACAGAGGCTATGGCTACACCTTC
TRBV12-3/TRBV12-4,TRBD1,-,TRBJ1-1,CASSRTGGDTEAFF,TGTGCCAGCAGTCGAACAGGGGGCGACACTGAAGCTTTCTTT
TRBV13,-,-,TRBJ2-7,CASSRLSYEQYF,TGTGCCAGCAGCCGCCTCTCCTACGAGCAGTACTTC